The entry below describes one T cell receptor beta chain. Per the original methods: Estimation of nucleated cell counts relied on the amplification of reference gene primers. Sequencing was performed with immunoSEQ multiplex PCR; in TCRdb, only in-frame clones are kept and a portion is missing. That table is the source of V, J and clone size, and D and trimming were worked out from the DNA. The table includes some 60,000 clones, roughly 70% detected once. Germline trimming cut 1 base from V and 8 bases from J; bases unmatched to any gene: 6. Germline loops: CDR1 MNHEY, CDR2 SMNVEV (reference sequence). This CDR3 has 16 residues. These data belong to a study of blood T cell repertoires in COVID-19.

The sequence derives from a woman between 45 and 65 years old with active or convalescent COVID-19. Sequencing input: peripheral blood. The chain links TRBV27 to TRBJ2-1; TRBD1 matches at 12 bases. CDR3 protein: CASSLLTGTGGDEQFF. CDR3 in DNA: TGTGCCAGCAGTTTATTGACCGGGACAGGGGGCGATGAGCAGTTCTTC.